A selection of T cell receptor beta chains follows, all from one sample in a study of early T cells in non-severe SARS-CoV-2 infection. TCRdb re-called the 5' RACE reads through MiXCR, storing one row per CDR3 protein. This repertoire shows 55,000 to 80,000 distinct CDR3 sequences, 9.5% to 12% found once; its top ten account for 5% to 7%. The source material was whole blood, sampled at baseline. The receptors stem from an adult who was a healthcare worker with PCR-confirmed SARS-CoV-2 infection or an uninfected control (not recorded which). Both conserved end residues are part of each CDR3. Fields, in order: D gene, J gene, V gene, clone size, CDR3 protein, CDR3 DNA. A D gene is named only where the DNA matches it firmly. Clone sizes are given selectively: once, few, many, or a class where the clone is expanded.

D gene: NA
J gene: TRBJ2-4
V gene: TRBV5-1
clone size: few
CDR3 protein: CASSLDSMSVIQYF
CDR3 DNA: TGCGCCAGCAGCTTGGACTCTATGTCGGTCATTCAGTACTTC

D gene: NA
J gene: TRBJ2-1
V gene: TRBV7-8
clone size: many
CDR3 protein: CASSLSSQNYNEQFF
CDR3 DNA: TGTGCCAGCAGCTTAAGTTCCCAGAACTACAATGAGCAGTTCTTC

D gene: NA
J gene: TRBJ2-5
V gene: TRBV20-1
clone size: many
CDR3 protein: CSARGLAGETQYF
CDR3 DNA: TGCAGTGCTAGGGGGTTAGCCGGCGAGACCCAGTACTTC

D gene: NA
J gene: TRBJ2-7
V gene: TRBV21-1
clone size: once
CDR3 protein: CASRPGREQYF
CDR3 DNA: TGTGCCAGCCGGCCAGGGCGCGAGCAGTACTTC

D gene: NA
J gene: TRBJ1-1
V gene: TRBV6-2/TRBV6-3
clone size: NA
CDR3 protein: CASRYSEAFF
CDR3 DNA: TGTGCCAGCAGGTATTCTGAAGCTTTCTTT

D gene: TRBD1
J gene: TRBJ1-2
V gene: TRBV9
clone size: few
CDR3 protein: CASSARRDRGEVHGYTF
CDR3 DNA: TGTGCCAGCAGCGCGCGCAGGGACAGGGGAGAAGTTCATGGCTACACCTTC

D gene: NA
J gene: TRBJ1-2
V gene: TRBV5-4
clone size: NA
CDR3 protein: CASSDGLSYGYTF
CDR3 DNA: TGTGCCAGCAGCGACGGACTGTCCTATGGCTACACCTTC

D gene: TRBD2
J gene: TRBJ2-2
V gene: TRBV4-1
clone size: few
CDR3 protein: CASSQWIRVGLAGRTWYAGELFF
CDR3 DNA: TGCGCCAGCAGCCAATGGATCAGGGTGGGACTAGCGGGCCGGACGTGGTACGCCGGGGAGCTGTTTTTT

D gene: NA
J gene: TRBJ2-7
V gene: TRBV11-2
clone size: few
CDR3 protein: CASSSPSGSYEQYF
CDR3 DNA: TGTGCCAGCAGCTCTCCCTCGGGCTCCTACGAGCAGTACTTC

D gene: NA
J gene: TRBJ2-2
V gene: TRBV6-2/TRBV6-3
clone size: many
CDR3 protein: CASSGRRPTGELFF
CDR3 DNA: TGTGCCAGCAGTGGTAGACGACCGACCGGGGAGCTGTTTTTT

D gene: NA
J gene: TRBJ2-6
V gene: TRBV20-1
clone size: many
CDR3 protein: CSARVAGANVLTF
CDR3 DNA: TGCAGTGCTAGAGTTGCTGGGGCCAACGTCCTGACTTTC

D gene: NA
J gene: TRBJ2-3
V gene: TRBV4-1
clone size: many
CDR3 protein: CASSFPPRGRPDTQYF
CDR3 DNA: TGCGCCAGCAGCTTCCCGCCCCGCGGCCGTCCAGATACGCAGTATTTT

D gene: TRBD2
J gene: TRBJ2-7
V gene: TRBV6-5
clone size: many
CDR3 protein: CASTPLGGGYEQYF
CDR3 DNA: TGTGCCAGCACCCCGTTGGGCGGGGGGTACGAGCAGTACTTC

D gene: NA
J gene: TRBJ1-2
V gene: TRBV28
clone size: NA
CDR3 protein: CASSPTDRYGYTF
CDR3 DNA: TGTGCCAGCAGTCCTACAGATCGCTATGGCTACACCTTC

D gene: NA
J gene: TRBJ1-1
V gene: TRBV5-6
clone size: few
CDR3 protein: CASSLLDATSGLEAFF
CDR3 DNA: TGTGCCAGCAGCTTGTTGGACGCTACCAGCGGGCTTGAAGCTTTCTTT

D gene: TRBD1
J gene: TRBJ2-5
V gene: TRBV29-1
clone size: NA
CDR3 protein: CSGDRDETQYF
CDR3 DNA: TGCAGCGGAGACAGGGACGAGACCCAGTACTTC

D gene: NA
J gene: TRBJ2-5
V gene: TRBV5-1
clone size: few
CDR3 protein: CASTLPSEETQYF
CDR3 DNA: TGCGCCAGCACCCTGCCCAGCGAAGAGACCCAGTACTTC

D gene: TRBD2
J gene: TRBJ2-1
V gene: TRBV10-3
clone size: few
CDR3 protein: CAIRATGGRSDEQFF
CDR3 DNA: TGTGCCATCAGGGCTACTGGCGGGAGGAGCGATGAGCAGTTCTTC